A selection of T cell receptor beta chains follows, all from one sample in a study of blood T cell repertoires in COVID-19. TCRdb's copy holds only in-frame clones and misses some; the assay was immunoSEQ multiplex PCR. The table shows around 120,000 clones, with about 85% occurring only once. The specimen was peripheral blood. The receptors were gathered from a human donor in a cohort sampled during active COVID-19. CDR3s include the opening cysteine and the closing phenylalanine or tryptophan. Fields, in order: CDR3 protein, CDR3 DNA, clone size, V gene, J gene, D gene. A D gene is named only where the DNA matches it firmly. Clone size is stated in some rows and not others, as once, few, many or a class when expanded.

CASRRTGEQYF	TGTGCCAGCAGACGGACGGGAGAGCAGTACTTC	NA	TRBV11-2	TRBJ2-7	NA
CASSLNQDTGELFF	TGTGCCAGCAGCCTGAACCAGGACACCGGGGAGCTGTTTTTT	NA	TRBV3-1/TRBV3-2	TRBJ2-2	NA
CASSLGGNGYTF	TGTGCCAGCAGTTTAGGAGGGAATGGCTACACCTTC	NA	TRBV12-3/TRBV12-4	TRBJ1-2	NA
CSANKNTEAFF	TGCAGTGCTAACAAGAACACTGAAGCTTTCTTT	NA	TRBV20-1	TRBJ1-1	NA
CASSPPSADTQYF	TGTGCCAGCTCACCACCTAGCGCAGATACGCAGTATTTT	NA	TRBV18	TRBJ2-3	NA
CASSLRGRTDEQFF	TGTGCCAGCAGCTTACGGGGGAGGACGGATGAGCAGTTCTTC	NA	TRBV7-2	TRBJ2-1	NA
CASSPLQTGASGNTIYF	TGTGCCAGCTCACCTCTTCAGACAGGGGCCTCTGGAAACACCATATATTTT	NA	TRBV18	TRBJ1-3	TRBD1
CASSSIKTGETEAFF	TGTGCCAGCAGCTCGATAAAAACAGGGGAAACTGAAGCTTTCTTT	NA	TRBV5-5	TRBJ1-1	TRBD1
CASSRTTGPSTDTQYF	TGCGCCAGCAGCCGGACCACAGGGCCCAGCACAGATACGCAGTATTTT	NA	TRBV5-1	TRBJ2-3	NA
CASSRTGLGNTEAFF	TGTGCCAGTAGCAGGACAGGCCTTGGGAACACTGAAGCTTTCTTT	NA	TRBV19	TRBJ1-1	TRBD1
CAWSPGQYSNQPQHF	TGTGCCTGGAGTCCGGGACAATATAGCAATCAGCCCCAGCATTTT	NA	TRBV30	TRBJ1-5	NA
CASRSASNYNEQFF	TGCGCCAGCCGGTCAGCTAGTAACTACAATGAGCAGTTCTTC	NA	TRBV5-1	TRBJ2-1	NA
CASSPPSGNEKLFF	TGTGCCAGCTCACCGCCCAGTGGCAATGAAAAACTGTTTTTT	NA	TRBV18	TRBJ1-4	NA
CASTYLQGKNEQFF	TGTGCCAGCACCTATCTTCAGGGGAAGAATGAGCAGTTCTTC	NA	TRBV6-5	TRBJ2-1	NA
CAYRRKQLFF	TGTGCCTACCGCAGGAAACAACTGTTTTTT	many	TRBV30	TRBJ1-4	NA